What follows are 11 T cell receptor beta chains derived from one specimen sequenced in a study of T-cell memory formation after mild COVID-19 (dated by TCRdb to about 2021). Library preparation employed 5' RACE. Sequencing instrument: Illumina NovaSeq 6000. The raw public reads went through TCRdb reprocessing: fastp at Q25, MiXCR clone calling, in-frame beta chains kept. Each entry merges the rows of one CDR3 protein and shows their most common DNA and genes. Here the sample has fewer than 350,000 distinct CDR3 sequences; roughly 17% occur a single time. 20% to 25% of the sample comes from the top ten. Sequenced: PBMCs or a T cell subset sorted from them (not recorded which). All receptors come from a young man who had mild COVID-19 (a few samples of this study predate the infection). The sample titles of this study are shuffled in the database, so cell type and time point are left out; the donor was told from shared clones.

The chain couples TRBV9 to TRBJ2-5, with 7 bases that match TRBD2. CDR1 and CDR2 from the germline V gene are SGDLS and YYNGEE. V shed 3 bases, J shed 5 bases, and the junction held 7 bases outside the gene matches. This CDR3 is 14 amino acids long. CDR3 in amino acids: CASSAHVGGETQYF. CDR3 bases: TGTGCCAGCAGCGCCCACGTCGGGGGGGAGACCCAGTACTTC.

V usage is TRBV10-3 and J usage is TRBJ2-7; a weak D match, TRBD2 (6 bases). Germline CDR1 reads ENHRY; CDR2 reads SYGVKD. There are 13 residues in the CDR3. V was trimmed by 3 bases and J by 2 bases, leaving 8 bases between them. The CDR3 DNA reads TGTGCCATCAGTGAAGCGGGTCCCTACGAGCAGTACTTC. It translates to CAISEAGPYEQYF.

The J gene is TRBJ2-1, the V gene TRBV5-1; D assignment may be TRBD1 or TRBD2 (6 bases each). The germline V and J ends were trimmed by 1 base and 0 bases, with 11 bases remaining between them. There are 16 residues in the CDR3. CDR1 and CDR2 (germline): SGHRS, YFSETQ. The CDR3 nucleotides read TGCGCCAGCAGCTTGAGGGGGGATAGCTCCTACAATGAGCAGTTCTTC. This sequence encodes CASSLRGDSSYNEQFF.

This clonotype was found a few times. The rearrangement uses TRBV4-3 and TRBJ1-1, with unresolved D. CDR1 and CDR2 from the germline V gene are LGHNA and YSLEER. This CDR3 is built from 14 residues. V was pared by 4 bases and J by 3 bases, with 12 bases between. The DNA of the CDR3 is TGCGCCAGCAGCCGCCGGGGAGCCTACACTGAAGCTTTCTTT. Amino acid sequence: CASSRRGAYTEAFF.

This sequence joins TRBV7-2 and TRBJ2-5; D is unresolved. The germline V gene encodes CDR1 SGHTA and CDR2 FQGNSA. V was clipped by 3 bases and J by 0 bases, with 8 bases between them. CDR3 length: 14 residues. The CDR3 DNA sequence: TGTGCCAGCAGCTTCAGTAGACACCAAGAGACCCAGTACTTC. It yields the protein CASSFSRHQETQYF.

This clonotype has a handful of counts. V usage is TRBV28 and J usage is TRBJ2-7; the D gene is possibly TRBD2 (6 bases). The CDR3 covers 15 residues. The ends were cut back, 5 bases at V and 0 bases at J, with 14 bases in the middle. Germline CDR1 reads MDHEN; CDR2 reads SYDVKM. The CDR3: CASSKRDGSSYEQYV. The CDR3 DNA reads as TGTGCCAGCAGTAAGAGGGACGGGAGCTCCTACGAGCAGTACGTC.

The rearrangement uses TRBV24-1 and TRBJ1-2; D might be TRBD1 (5 bases). Germline lookup yields CDR1 KGHDR and CDR2 SFDVKD. Trimming removed 9 bases at V and 4 bases at J, with 14 bases between. CDR3 length: 13 amino acids. This CDR3 is CATRGGAGYGYTF. CDR3 nucleotide sequence: TGTGCCACCCGTGGAGGGGCAGGCTATGGCTACACCTTC.

This rearrangement joins TRBV7-2 to TRBJ2-7; TRBD1 matches at 9 bases. CDR1 and CDR2 from the germline V gene are SGHTA and FQGNSA. The CDR3 is 12 residues long. The V gene end was trimmed by 5 bases and the J gene end by 6 bases; junction bases not matched to a gene: 2. CDR3 DNA: TGTGCCAGCAGCCGGACAGGGGCCGAGCAGTACGTC. Protein: CASSRTGAEQYV.

The rearrangement joins TRBV5-1 to TRBJ1-2, with a possible D match to TRBD1 (6 bases). This CDR3 has 13 amino acids. The V gene lost 0 bases and the J gene lost 9 bases, with 12 bases spanning the gap. CDR1 and CDR2 from the germline V gene are SGHRS and YFSETQ. CDR3 in DNA: TGCGCCAGCAGCTTGGGGCAGGGGATGAGCTACACCTTC. This encodes CASSLGQGMSYTF.

This clonotype showed up just a few times. The chain employs TRBV27 and TRBJ2-1; tentatively, D is TRBD1 or TRBD2 (5 bases each). The CDR3 runs to 13 residues. Germline values: CDR1 MNHEY, CDR2 SMNVEV (reference sequence). Trimming pared 4 bases from V and 3 bases from J, leaving 7 bases between. Written as DNA, the CDR3 is TGTGCCAGCAGTTGGGACGGCTACAATGAGCAGTTCTTC. Translating it yields CASSWDGYNEQFF.

This clonotype was recorded a few times. V usage is TRBV28 and J usage is TRBJ2-5, with 9 bases that match TRBD2. The CDR3 sequence is 14 residues long. Germline assignment: CDR1 MDHEN and CDR2 SYDVKM. J lost 4 bases, V lost 6 bases, and 6 bases had no gene match. This CDR3 is CASSPASGVETQYF. In DNA form, the CDR3 reads TGTGCCAGCAGCCCGGCTAGCGGGGTAGAGACCCAGTACTTC.